These 2 T cell receptor beta chains originate from one sample sequenced in a study of T cells in localized non-small cell lung cancer. Here immunoSEQ multiplex PCR was the method, and the copy in TCRdb shows in-frame clones only, minus some. The sample has about 6,800 clones; 43% are singletons. Sequencing was performed on lung tumor tissue, taken before any cancer treatment. All receptors come from a man aged 35 to 70 with stage III lung adenocarcinoma.

The DNA of the CDR3 is TGTGCCACCAGCAGAGGCCTCGACACAGTCTTGAACACTGAAGCTTTCTTT. Translated: CATSRGLDTVLNTEAFF. This chain links TRBV15 with TRBJ1-1; D gene uncertain. V shed 1 base and J shed 0 bases, with 15 bases lying between them. The CDR3 spans 17 residues. Per germline, CDR1 LNHNV and CDR2 YYDKDF (reference sequence).

V is TRBV9 and J is TRBJ1-2; D is uncertain. The CDR3 is made up of 16 amino acids. Germline CDR1 is SGDLS and CDR2 is YYNGEE. Trimming left V 0 bases short and J 5 bases short, with 17 bases between. As DNA, the CDR3 is TGTGCCAGCAGCGTAGGGTCTCGAGGGTCGGGGTATGGCTACACCTTC. Residues: CASSVGSRGSGYGYTF.